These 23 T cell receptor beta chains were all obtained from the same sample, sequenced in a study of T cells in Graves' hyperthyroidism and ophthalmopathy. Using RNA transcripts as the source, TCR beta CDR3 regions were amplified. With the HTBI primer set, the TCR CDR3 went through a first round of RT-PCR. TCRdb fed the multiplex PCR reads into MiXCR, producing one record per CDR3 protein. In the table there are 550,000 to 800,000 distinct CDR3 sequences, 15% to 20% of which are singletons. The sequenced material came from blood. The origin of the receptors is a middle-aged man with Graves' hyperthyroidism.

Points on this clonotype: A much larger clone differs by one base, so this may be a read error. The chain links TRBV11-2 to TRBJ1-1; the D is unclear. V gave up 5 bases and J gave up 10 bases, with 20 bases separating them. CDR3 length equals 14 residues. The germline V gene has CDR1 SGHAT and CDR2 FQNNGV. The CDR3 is CASSTRTDSSGAFF. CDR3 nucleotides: TGTGCCAGCAGCACCCGGACGGATTCTTCTGGAGCTTTCTTT.

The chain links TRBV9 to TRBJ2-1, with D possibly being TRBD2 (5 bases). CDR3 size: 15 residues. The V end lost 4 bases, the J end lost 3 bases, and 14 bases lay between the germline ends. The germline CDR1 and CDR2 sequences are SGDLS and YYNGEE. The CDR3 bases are TGTGCCAGCAGCCCGGACTCCTTAATCTACAATGAGCAGTTCTTC. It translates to CASSPDSLIYNEQFF.

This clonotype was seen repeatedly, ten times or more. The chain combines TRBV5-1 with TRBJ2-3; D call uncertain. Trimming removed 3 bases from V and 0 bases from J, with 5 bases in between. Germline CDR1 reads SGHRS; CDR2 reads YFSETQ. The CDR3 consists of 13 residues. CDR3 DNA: TGCGCCAGCAGCTCCGAGAGCACAGATACGCAGTATTTT. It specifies CASSSESTDTQYF.

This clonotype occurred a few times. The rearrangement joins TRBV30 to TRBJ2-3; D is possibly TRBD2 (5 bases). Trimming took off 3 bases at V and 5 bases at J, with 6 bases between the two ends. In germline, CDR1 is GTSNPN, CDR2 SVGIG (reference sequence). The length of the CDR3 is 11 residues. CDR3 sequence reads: CAWSEGDTQYF. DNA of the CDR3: TGTGCCTGGAGCGAGGGAGATACGCAGTATTTT. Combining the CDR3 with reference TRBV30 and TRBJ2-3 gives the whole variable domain SQTIHQWPATLVQPVGSPLSLECTVEGTSNPNLYWYRQAAGRGLQLLFYSVGIGQISSEVPQNLSASRPQDRQFILSSKKLLLSDSGFYLCAWSEGDTQYFGPGTRLTVL.

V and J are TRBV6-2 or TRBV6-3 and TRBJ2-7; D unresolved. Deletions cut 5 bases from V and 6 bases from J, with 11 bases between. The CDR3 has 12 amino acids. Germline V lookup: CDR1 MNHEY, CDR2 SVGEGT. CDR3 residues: CASSKTHPEQYF. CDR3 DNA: TGTGCCAGCAGTAAAACCCATCCCGAGCAGTACTTC.

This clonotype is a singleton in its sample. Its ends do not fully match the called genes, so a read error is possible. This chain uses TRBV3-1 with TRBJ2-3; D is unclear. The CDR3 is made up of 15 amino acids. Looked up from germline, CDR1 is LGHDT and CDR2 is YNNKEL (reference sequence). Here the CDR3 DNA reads TGTGCCAGCAGCCCCGATTACGTTGAGAGAGATACGAAGTATTTT. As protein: CASSPDYVERDTKYF.

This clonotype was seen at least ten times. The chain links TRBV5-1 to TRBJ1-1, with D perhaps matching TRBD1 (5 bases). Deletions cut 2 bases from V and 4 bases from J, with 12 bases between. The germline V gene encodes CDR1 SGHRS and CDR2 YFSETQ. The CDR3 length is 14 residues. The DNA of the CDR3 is TGCGCCAGCAGCTTCGGGGGGACCGTCACTGAAGCTTTCTTT. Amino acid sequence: CASSFGGTVTEAFF.

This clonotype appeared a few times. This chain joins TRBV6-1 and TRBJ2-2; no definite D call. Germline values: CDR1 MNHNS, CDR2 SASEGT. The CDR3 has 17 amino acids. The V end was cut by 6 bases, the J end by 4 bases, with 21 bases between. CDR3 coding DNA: TGTGCCAGCAGCGGCATAACCCCCCCGAGATCCACCGGGGAGCTGTTTTTT. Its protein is CASSGITPPRSTGELFF.

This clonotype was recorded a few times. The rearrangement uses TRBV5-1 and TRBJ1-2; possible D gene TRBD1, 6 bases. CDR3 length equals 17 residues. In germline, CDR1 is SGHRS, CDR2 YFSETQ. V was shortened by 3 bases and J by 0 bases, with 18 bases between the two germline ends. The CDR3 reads CASSWDPGAAANYGYTF. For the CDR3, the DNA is TGCGCCAGCAGCTGGGACCCAGGGGCCGCAGCTAACTATGGCTACACCTTC.

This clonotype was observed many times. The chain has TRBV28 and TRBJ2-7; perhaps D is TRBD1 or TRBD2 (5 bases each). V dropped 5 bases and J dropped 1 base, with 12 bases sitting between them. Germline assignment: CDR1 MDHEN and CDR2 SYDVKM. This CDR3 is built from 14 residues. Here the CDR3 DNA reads TGTGCCAGCAGTGCCGGGACGCAGTCCTACGAGCAGTACTTC. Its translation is CASSAGTQSYEQYF. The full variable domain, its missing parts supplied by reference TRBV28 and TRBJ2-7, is DVKVTQSSRYLVKRTGEKVFLECVQDMDHENMFWYRQDPGLGLRLIYFSYDVKMKEKGDIPEGYSVSREKKERFSLILESASTNQTSMYLCASSAGTQSYEQYFGPGTRLTVT.

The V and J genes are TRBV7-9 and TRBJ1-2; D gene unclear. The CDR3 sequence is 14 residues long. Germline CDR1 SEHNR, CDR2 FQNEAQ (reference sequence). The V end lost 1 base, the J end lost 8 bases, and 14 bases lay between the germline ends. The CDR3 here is CASSLGTEPAGYTF. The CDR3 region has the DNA TGTGCCAGCAGCTTAGGGACGGAGCCAGCCGGCTACACCTTC.

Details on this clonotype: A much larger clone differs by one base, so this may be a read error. The CDR3 region has the DNA TGTGCCAGCAGACGTCCGGAAGGTGAAAAACTGTTTTTT. It codes for CASRRPEGEKLFF. The V and J genes are TRBV6-1 and TRBJ1-4, with D unresolved. This CDR3 contains 13 residues. The V end lost 6 bases, the J end lost 7 bases, and 12 bases lay between the germline ends. Germline V CDR1 and CDR2: MNHNS, SASEGT.

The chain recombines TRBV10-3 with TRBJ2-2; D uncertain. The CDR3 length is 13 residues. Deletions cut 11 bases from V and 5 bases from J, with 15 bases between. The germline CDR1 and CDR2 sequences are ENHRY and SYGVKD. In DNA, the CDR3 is TGTGCCGCCAATACACTTGAAACCGGGGAGCTGTTTTTT. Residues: CAANTLETGELFF.

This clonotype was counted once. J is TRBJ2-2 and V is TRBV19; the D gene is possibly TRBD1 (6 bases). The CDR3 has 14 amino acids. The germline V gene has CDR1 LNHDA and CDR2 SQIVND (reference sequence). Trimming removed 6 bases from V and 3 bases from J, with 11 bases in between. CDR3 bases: TGTGCCAGTAGGTCAGGGGCGGACACCGGGGAGCTGTTTTTT. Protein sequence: CASRSGADTGELFF.

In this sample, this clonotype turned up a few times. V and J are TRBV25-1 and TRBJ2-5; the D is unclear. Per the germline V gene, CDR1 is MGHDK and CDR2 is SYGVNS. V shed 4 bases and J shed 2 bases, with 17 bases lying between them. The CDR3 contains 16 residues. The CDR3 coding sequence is TGTGCCAGCAGTGGAACCTACGTGGCGAGACAAGAGACCCAGTACTTC. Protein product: CASSGTYVARQETQYF.

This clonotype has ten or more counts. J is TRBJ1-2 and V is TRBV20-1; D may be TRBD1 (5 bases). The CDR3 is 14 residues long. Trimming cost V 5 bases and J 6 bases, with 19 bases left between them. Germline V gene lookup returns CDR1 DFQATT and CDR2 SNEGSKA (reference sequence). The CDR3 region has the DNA TGCAGTGCTGGCCAGGAGGGGCATTCAGATGGCTACACCTTC. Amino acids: CSAGQEGHSDGYTF.

CDR3: CASSIQGIPEAFF. CDR3 sequence (DNA): TGTGCCAGCAGCATACAGGGGATCCCTGAAGCTTTCTTT. J is TRBJ1-1 and V is TRBV7-9, with 7 positions matching TRBD1. Germline V gene sequence: CDR1 SEHNR, CDR2 FQNEAQ (reference sequence). With 5 bases clipped from V and 6 bases from J, the junction kept 6 bases outside the gene matches. The CDR3 totals 13 residues.

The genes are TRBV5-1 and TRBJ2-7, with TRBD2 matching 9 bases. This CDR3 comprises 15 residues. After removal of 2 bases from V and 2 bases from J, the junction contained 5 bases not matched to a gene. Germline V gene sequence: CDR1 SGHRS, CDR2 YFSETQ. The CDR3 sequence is CASSFGTSRPYEQYF. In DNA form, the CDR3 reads TGCGCCAGCAGCTTCGGGACTAGCCGCCCCTACGAGCAGTACTTC.

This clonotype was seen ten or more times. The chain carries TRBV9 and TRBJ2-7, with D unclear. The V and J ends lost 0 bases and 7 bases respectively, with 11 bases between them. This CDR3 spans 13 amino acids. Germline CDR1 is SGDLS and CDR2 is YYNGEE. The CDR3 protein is CASSVGVASEQYF. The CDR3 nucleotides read TGTGCCAGCAGCGTAGGTGTGGCAAGTGAGCAGTACTTC.

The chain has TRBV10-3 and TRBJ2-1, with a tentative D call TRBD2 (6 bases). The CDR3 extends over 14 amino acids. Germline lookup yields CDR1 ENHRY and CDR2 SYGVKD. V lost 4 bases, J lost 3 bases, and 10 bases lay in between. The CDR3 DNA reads TGTGCCATCAGTGTACGGGAGAACTACAATGAGCAGTTCTTC. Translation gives CAISVRENYNEQFF.

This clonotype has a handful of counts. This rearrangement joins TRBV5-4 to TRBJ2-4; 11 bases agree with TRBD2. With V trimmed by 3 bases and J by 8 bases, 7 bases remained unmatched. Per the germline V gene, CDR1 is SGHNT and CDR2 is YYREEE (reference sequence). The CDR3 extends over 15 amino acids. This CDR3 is CASSWVAGGSDIQYF. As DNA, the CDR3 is TGTGCCAGCAGCTGGGTAGCGGGAGGGTCAGACATTCAGTACTTC. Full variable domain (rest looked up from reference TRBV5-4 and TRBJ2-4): ETGVTQSPTHLIKTRGQQVTLRCSSQSGHNTVSWYQQALGQGPQFIFQYYREEENGRGNFPPRFSGLQFPNYSSELNVNALELDDSALYLCASSWVAGGSDIQYFGAGTRLSVL.

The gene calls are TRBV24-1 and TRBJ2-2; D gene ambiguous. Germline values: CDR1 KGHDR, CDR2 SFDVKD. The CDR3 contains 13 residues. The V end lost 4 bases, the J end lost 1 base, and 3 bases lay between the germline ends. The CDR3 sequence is CATSERNTGELFF. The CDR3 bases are TGTGCCACCAGTGAACGGAACACCGGGGAGCTGTTTTTT.

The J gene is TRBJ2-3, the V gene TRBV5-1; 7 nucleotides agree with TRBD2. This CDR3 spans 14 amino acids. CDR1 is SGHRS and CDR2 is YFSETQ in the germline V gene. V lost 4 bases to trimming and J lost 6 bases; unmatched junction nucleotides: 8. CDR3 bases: TGCGCCAGCAGCCCCCTAGCGGTGGGGGATACGCAGTATTTT. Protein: CASSPLAVGDTQYF.